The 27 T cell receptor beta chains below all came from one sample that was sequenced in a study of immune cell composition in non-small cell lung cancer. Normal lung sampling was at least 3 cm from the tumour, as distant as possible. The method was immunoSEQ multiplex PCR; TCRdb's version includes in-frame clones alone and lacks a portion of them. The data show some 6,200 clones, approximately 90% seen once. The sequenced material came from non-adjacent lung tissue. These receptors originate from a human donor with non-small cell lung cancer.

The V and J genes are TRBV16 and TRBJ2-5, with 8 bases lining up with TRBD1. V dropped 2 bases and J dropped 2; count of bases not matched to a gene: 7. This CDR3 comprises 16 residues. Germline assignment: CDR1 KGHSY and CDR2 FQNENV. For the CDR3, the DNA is TGTGCCAGCAGCCAAAACGTTCAGGGGGCGCAAGAGACCCAGTACTTC. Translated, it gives CASSQNVQGAQETQYF.

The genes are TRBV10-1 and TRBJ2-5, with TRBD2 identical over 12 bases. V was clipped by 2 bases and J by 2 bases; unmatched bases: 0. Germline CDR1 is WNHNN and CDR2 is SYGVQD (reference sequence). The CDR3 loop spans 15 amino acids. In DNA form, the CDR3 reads TGCGCCAGCAGTGAGGGGACTAGCGGGCAAGAGACCCAGTACTTC. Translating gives CASSEGTSGQETQYF.

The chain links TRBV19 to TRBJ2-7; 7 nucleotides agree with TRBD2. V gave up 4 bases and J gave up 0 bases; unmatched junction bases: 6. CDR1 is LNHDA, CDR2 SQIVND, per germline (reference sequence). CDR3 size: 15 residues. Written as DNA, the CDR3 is TGTGCCAGTAGTAGTCTAGCGGCTCCCTCCTACGAGCAGTACTTC. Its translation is CASSSLAAPSYEQYF.

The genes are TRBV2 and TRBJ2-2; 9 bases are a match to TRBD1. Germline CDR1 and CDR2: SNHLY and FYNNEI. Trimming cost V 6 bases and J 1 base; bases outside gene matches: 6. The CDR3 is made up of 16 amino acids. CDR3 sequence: CASSGGTGQNTGELFF. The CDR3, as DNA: TGTGCCAGCAGCGGGGGGACAGGGCAGAACACCGGGGAGCTGTTTTTT.

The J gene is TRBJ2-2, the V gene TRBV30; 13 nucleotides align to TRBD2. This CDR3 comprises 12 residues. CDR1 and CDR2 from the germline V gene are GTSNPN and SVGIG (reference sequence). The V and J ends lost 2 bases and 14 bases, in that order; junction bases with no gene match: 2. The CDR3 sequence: CAWSRTSGSLFF. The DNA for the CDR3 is TGTGCCTGGAGTCGGACTAGCGGGAGTCTGTTTTTT.

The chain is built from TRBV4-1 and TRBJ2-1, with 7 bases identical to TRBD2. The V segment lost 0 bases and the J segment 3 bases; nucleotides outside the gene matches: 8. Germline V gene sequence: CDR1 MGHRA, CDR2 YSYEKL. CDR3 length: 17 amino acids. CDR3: CASSQEKGSGVYNEQFF. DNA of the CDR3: TGCGCCAGCAGCCAAGAGAAAGGCAGCGGGGTCTACAATGAGCAGTTCTTC.

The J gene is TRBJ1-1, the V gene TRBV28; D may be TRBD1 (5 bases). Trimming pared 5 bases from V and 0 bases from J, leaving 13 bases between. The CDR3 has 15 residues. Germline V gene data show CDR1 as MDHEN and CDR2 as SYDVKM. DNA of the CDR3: TGTGCCAGCAGTCCGACGGACATGGTGAACACTGAAGCTTTCTTT. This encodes CASSPTDMVNTEAFF.

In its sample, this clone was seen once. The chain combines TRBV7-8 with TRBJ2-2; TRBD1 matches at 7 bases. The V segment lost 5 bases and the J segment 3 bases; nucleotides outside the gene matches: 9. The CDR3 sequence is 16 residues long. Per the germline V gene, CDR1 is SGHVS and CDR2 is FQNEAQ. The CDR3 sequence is CASSPFPRGYTGELFF. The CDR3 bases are TGTGCCAGCAGCCCCTTCCCCAGGGGGTACACCGGGGAGCTGTTTTTT.

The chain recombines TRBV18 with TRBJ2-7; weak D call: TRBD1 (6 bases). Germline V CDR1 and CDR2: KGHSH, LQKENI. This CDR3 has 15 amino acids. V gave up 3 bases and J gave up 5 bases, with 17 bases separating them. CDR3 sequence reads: CASSPSSQGKHEQYF. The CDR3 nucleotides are TGTGCCAGCTCACCTTCCAGTCAGGGGAAGCACGAGCAGTACTTC.

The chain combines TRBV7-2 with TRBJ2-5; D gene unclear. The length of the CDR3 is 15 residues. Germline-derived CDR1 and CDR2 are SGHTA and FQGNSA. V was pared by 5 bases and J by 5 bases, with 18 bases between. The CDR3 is CASSPRVRPGETQYF. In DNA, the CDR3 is TGTGCCAGCAGCCCCCGGGTGAGGCCTGGGGAGACCCAGTACTTC.

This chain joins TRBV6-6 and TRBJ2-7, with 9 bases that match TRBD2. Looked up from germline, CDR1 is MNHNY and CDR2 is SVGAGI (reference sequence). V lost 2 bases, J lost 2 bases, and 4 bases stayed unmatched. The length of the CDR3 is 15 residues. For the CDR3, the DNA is TGTGCCAGCAGTTACGGGCTAGCGGGGACCTACGAGCAGTACTTC. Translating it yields CASSYGLAGTYEQYF.

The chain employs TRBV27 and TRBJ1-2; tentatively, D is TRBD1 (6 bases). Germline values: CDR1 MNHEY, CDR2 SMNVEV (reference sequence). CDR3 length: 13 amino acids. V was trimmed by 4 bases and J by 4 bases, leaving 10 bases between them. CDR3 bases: TGTGCCAGCAGTTATACAGGGACCTATGGCTACACCTTC. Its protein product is CASSYTGTYGYTF.

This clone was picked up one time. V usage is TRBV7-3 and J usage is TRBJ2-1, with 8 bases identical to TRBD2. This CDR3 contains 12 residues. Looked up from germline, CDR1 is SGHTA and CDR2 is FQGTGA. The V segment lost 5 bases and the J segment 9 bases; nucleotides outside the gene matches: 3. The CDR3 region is CASSQGLAEQFF. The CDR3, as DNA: TGTGCCAGCAGCCAAGGACTAGCTGAGCAGTTCTTC.

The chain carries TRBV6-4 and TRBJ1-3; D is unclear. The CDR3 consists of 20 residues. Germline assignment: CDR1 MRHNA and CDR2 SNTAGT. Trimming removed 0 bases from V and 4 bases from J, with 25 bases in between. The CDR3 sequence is CASSDSWGKWRRSNGNTIYF. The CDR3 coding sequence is TGTGCCAGCAGTGACTCGTGGGGTAAGTGGAGGAGGTCGAACGGAAACACCATATATTTT.

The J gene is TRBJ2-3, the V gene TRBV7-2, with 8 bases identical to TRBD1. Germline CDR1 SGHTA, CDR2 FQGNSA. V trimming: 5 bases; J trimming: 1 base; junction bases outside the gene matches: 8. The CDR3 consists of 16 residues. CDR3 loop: CASSADRGVGTDTQYF. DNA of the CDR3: TGTGCCAGCAGCGCCGACAGGGGCGTAGGCACAGATACGCAGTATTTT.

The chain's CDR3 is CASSLELAEVGEQFF. The DNA of the CDR3 is TGCGCCAGCAGCTTGGAGCTAGCGGAGGTCGGTGAGCAGTTCTTC. The gene calls are TRBV5-1 and TRBJ2-1; TRBD2 aligns across 7 bases. Looked up from germline, CDR1 is SGHRS and CDR2 is YFSETQ. Unmatched junction bases numbered 9, after V lost 0 bases and J lost 9 bases. The CDR3 is 15 amino acids.

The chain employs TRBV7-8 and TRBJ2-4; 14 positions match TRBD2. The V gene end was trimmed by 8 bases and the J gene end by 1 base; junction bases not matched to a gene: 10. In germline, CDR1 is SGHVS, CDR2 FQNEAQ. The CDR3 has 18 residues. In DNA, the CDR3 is TGTGCCAGCGGCCTCGGGACTAGCGGGAGTGTGGCCAAAAACATTCAGTACTTC. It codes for CASGLGTSGSVAKNIQYF. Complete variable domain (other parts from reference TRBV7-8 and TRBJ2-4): GAGVSQSPRYKVAKRGQDVALRCDPISGHVSLFWYQQALGQGPEFLTYFQNEAQLDKSGLPSDRFFAERPEGSVSTLKIQRTQQEDSAVYLCASGLGTSGSVAKNIQYFGAGTRLSVL.

CDR3: CASSLETSSYEQYF. The CDR3 DNA reads as TGTGCCAGCAGCTTGGAGACTAGCTCCTACGAGCAGTACTTC. The V gene is TRBV5-4, the J gene TRBJ2-7; TRBD2 might be the D (6 bases). The CDR3 loop spans 14 amino acids. Germline V gene data show CDR1 as SGHNT and CDR2 as YYREEE (reference sequence). With 0 bases removed from V and 0 bases from J, the gap between germline ends came to 7 bases.

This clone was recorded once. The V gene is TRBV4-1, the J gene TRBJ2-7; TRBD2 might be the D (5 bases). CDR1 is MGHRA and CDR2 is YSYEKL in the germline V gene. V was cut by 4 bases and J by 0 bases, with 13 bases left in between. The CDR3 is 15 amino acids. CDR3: CASSLLLGSSYEQYF. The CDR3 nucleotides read TGCGCCAGCAGCCTGCTATTGGGGAGCTCCTACGAGCAGTACTTC.

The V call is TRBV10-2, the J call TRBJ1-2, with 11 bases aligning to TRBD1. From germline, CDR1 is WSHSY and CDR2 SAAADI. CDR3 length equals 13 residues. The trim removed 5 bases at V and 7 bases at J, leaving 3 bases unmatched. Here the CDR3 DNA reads TGCGCCAGCAGTCTGGGACAGGGGGGTGGCTACACCTTC. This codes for CASSLGQGGGYTF.

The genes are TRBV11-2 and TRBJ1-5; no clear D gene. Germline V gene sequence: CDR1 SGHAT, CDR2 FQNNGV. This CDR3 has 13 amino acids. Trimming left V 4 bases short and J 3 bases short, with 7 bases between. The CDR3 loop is CASSSQVNQPQHF. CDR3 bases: TGTGCCAGCAGCTCCCAGGTCAATCAGCCCCAGCATTTT. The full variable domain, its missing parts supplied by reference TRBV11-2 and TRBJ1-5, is EAGVAQSPRYKIIEKRQSVAFWCNPISGHATLYWYQQILGQGPKLLIQFQNNGVVDDSQLPKDRFSAERLKGVDSTLKIQPAKLEDSAVYLCASSSQVNQPQHFGDGTRLSIL.

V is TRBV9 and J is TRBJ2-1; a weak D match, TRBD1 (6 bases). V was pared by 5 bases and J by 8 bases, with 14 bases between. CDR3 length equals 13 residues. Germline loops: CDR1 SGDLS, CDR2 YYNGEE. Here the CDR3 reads CASSARGRDEQFF. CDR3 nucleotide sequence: TGTGCCAGCAGTGCCAGGGGCAGGGATGAGCAGTTCTTC.

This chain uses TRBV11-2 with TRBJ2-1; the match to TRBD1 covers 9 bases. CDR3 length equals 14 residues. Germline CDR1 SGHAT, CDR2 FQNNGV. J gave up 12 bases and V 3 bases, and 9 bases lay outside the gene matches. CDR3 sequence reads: CASSLLGQGSGQFF. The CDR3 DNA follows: TGTGCCAGCAGCTTGTTGGGACAGGGTTCAGGGCAGTTCTTC. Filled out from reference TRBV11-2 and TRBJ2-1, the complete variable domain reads EAGVAQSPRYKIIEKRQSVAFWCNPISGHATLYWYQQILGQGPKLLIQFQNNGVVDDSQLPKDRFSAERLKGVDSTLKIQPAKLEDSAVYLCASSLLGQGSGQFFGPGTRLTVL.

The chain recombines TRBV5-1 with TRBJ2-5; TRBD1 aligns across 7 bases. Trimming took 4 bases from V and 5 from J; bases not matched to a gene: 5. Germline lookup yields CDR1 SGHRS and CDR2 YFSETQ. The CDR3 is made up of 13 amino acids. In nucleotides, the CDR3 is TGCGCCAGCAGCGCCGGGACAGTTGAGACCCAGTACTTC. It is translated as CASSAGTVETQYF.

The CDR3 region has the DNA TGTGCCAGCAGTGCCGGGGGAGATTATGGCTACACCTTC. It is translated as CASSAGGDYGYTF. The rearrangement links TRBV27 to TRBJ1-2; possibly TRBD1 for D (5 bases). The germline V gene encodes CDR1 MNHEY and CDR2 SMNVEV (reference sequence). The CDR3 contains 13 residues. Trimming pared 5 bases from V and 5 bases from J, leaving 12 bases between.

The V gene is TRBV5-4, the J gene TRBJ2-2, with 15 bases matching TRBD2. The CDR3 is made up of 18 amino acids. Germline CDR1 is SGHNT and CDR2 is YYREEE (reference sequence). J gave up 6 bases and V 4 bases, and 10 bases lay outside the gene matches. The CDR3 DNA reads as TGTGCCAGCAGCCTTGGCGGGACTAGCGGGAGGTTGGCCGGGGAGCTGTTTTTT. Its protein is CASSLGGTSGRLAGELFF.

The CDR3: CASTTGGYYGYTF. CDR3 nucleotides: TGTGCCAGCACCACGGGGGGGTACTATGGCTACACCTTC. This chain uses TRBV5-6 with TRBJ1-2, with a weak D call TRBD1 (5 bases). V gave up 6 bases and J gave up 3 bases, with 12 bases separating them. The CDR3 has 13 residues. The germline V gene has CDR1 SGHDT and CDR2 YYEEEE. The full variable domain, with the rest looked up from reference TRBV5-6 and TRBJ1-2, is DAGVTQSPTHLIKTRGQQVTLRCSPKSGHDTVSWYQQALGQGPQFIFQYYEEEERQRGNFPDRFSGHQFPNYSSELNVNALLLGDSALYLCASTTGGYYGYTFGSGTRLTVV.